This T cell receptor (beta chain) was sequenced for a study of cytomegalovirus exposure and HLA in healthy donors. Unmatched junction bases numbered 5, after V lost 10 bases and J lost 5 bases. Per the germline V gene, CDR1 is ENHRY and CDR2 is SYGVKD. The CDR3 contains 11 residues. Method: immunoSEQ multiplex PCR; TCRdb's copy keeps in-frame clones and lacks some. The data contain around 300,000 clones, 80% to 90% of them seen just once; the ten biggest clones take up 0.9% to 1.1%. The chain recombines TRBV10-3 with TRBJ2-7; TRBD1 matches 7 bases. The clonotype was recovered from a woman aged 18-29 years in good health and CMV-seronegative. Sample: PBMCs. CDR3 nucleotide sequence: TGTGCCACCACAGGGGACCACGAGCAGTACTTC. Its translation: CATTGDHEQYF.